The clone carrying this TCR beta chain showed up just a few times. The antigen remains undetermined. The data are from a study of T cells after yellow fever vaccination. One entry per CDR3 protein, called by TCRdb with MiXCR from the 5' RACE reads. The table includes approximately 600,000 distinct CDR3 sequences, 9% to 15% detected once. Study results and caveats: Contamination of FACS-sorted repertoires by abundant clonotypes from the bulk population could occur.

This TCR was recovered from a man aged 30 to 45 who received the YFV17D yellow fever vaccine. Sequences were derived from PBMCs, sampled on the day of the yellow fever booster vaccination.

The CDR3 spells CAWSVLINTGELFF. CDR3 sequence (DNA): TGTGCCTGGAGTGTACTCATTAACACCGGGGAGCTGTTTTTT. The rearrangement uses TRBV30 and TRBJ2-2, with D hard to call. Between the trimmed V and J ends, which lost 0 bases and 2 bases, there was a span of 7 bases. Germline assignment: CDR1 GTSNPN and CDR2 SVGIG (reference sequence). There are 14 residues in the CDR3.